This T cell receptor beta chain was captured in a study of shared clonotypes between healthy human individuals. Findings and caveats of the study: Researchers sampled blood only, noting tissue repertoires likely differ. For naive CD4 cells, 4.5% to 6.5% of clonotypes were shared across a handful of donors.

V lost 2 bases to trimming and J lost 2 bases, with 18 bases between them. CDR3 length equals 18 residues. Looked up from germline, CDR1 is SGHAT and CDR2 is FQNNGV. Produced via immunoSEQ multiplex PCR; TCRdb's table is partial and in-frame only. The sample carries roughly 2.2 million clones, 85% to 95% recorded once. For this clone: The antigen is undetermined.

The V call is TRBV11-2, the J call TRBJ1-4; possibly TRBD1 for D (5 bases). The clonotype originates from a man aged 18 to 29 in good health. Some clones in this sample may be carry-over from other donors' samples. The material sequenced was naive CD4+ T cells from PBMCs. Subset given: CD45RA+ positively selected. The DNA for the CDR3 is TGTGCCAGCAGCTTAAAGAGTGGCGCCAGGGTCACTAATGAAAAACTGTTTTTT. Translation gives CASSLKSGARVTNEKLFF.